Listed below are T cell receptor beta chains from one sample, sequenced in a study of T cells in Graves' hyperthyroidism and ophthalmopathy. One entry per CDR3 protein, called by TCRdb with MiXCR from the multiplex PCR reads. The sample holds 540,000 or so distinct CDR3 sequences, 46% seen once. Material for sequencing was peripheral blood or thyroid tissue (not recorded which). The origin of the receptors is an adult woman with Graves' disease, either hyperthyroidism or ophthalmopathy (not recorded which). The CDR3 runs from the conserved cysteine through the conserved F or W. The order of the fields is J gene, D gene, V gene, clone size, CDR3 protein, CDR3 DNA. A D gene is named only where the DNA matches it firmly. The listing skips clone size in some rows; elsewhere it reads once, few, many or a size class.

J gene: TRBJ2-6; D gene: -; V gene: TRBV13; clone size: many; CDR3 protein: CASRSPGANVLTF; CDR3 DNA: TGTGCCAGCAGGAGTCCTGGGGCCAACGTCCTGACTTTC
J gene: TRBJ2-7; D gene: -; V gene: TRBV7-2; clone size: -; CDR3 protein: CASSTGTLSSYEQYF; CDR3 DNA: TGTGCCAGCAGCACCGGGACTCTTTCATCCTACGAGCAGTACTTC
J gene: TRBJ1-1; D gene: -; V gene: TRBV6-6; clone size: many; CDR3 protein: CASSYSPAPNTEALF; CDR3 DNA: TGTGCCAGCAGTTACTCTCCAGCACCTAACACTGAAGCTCTCTTT
J gene: TRBJ2-2; D gene: -; V gene: TRBV12-3/TRBV12-4; clone size: many; CDR3 protein: CASTLGAGELFF; CDR3 DNA: TGTGCCAGCACGCTTGGTGCCGGGGAGCTGTTTTTT
J gene: TRBJ2-5; D gene: -; V gene: TRBV6-1; clone size: -; CDR3 protein: CASKQGGQETQYF; CDR3 DNA: TGTGCCAGCAAACAGGGAGGACAAGAGACCCAGTACTTC
J gene: TRBJ2-5; D gene: TRBD2; V gene: TRBV29-1; clone size: -; CDR3 protein: CSSVNGGSWETQYF; CDR3 DNA: TGCAGCAGTGTGAACGGCGGGAGCTGGGAGACCCAGTACTTC
J gene: TRBJ1-1; D gene: -; V gene: TRBV6-1; clone size: many; CDR3 protein: CASRRGVGRWLNTEAFF; CDR3 DNA: TGTGCCAGCAGGAGAGGTGTTGGACGGTGGTTGAACACTGAAGCTTTCTTT
J gene: TRBJ1-2; D gene: -; V gene: TRBV27; clone size: many; CDR3 protein: CASSLAYPIYGYTF; CDR3 DNA: TGTGCCAGCAGTTTAGCATACCCCATCTATGGCTACACCTTC
J gene: TRBJ1-2; D gene: -; V gene: TRBV30; clone size: few; CDR3 protein: CAWSWVDYGYTF; CDR3 DNA: TGTGCCTGGAGCTGGGTGGACTATGGCTACACCTTC
J gene: TRBJ2-2; D gene: -; V gene: TRBV11-2; clone size: many; CDR3 protein: CASSRDRSGELFF; CDR3 DNA: TGTGCCAGCAGCCGGGACCGTAGCGGGGAGCTGTTTTTT
J gene: TRBJ1-6; D gene: TRBD1; V gene: TRBV20-1; clone size: once; CDR3 protein: CSARDERQGRDSPLHF; CDR3 DNA: TGCAGTGCTAGAGATGAAAGACAGGGAAGGGACTCACCCCTCCACTTT
J gene: TRBJ1-2; D gene: -; V gene: TRBV12-3/TRBV12-4; clone size: many; CDR3 protein: CASSLRTVSNYGYTF; CDR3 DNA: TGTGCCAGCAGTTTGAGGACAGTATCTAACTATGGCTACACCTTC
J gene: TRBJ2-3; D gene: -; V gene: TRBV5-1; clone size: once; CDR3 protein: CASSLGETYTDTQYF; CDR3 DNA: TGCGCCAGCAGCTTGGGGGAGACCTACACAGATACGCAGTATTTT
J gene: TRBJ1-1; D gene: -; V gene: TRBV29-1; clone size: few; CDR3 protein: CSVAMGGDTEAFF; CDR3 DNA: TGCAGCGTTGCTATGGGAGGGGATACTGAAGCTTTCTTT
J gene: TRBJ1-5; D gene: -; V gene: TRBV7-9; clone size: -; CDR3 protein: CASSLAEGTEQPQHF; CDR3 DNA: TGTGCCAGCAGCTTAGCCGAGGGCACGGAACAGCCCCAGCATTTT
J gene: TRBJ1-2; D gene: -; V gene: TRBV6-1; clone size: many; CDR3 protein: CASSERQESFYGYTF; CDR3 DNA: TGTGCCAGCAGTGAACGGCAGGAATCGTTCTATGGCTACACCTTC
J gene: TRBJ1-6; D gene: -; V gene: TRBV14; clone size: -; CDR3 protein: CASSLWMGAGSPLHF; CDR3 DNA: TGTGCCAGCAGCCTTTGGATGGGGGCCGGTTCACCCCTCCACTTT
J gene: TRBJ1-6; D gene: -; V gene: TRBV9; clone size: many; CDR3 protein: CASSGLISPLHF; CDR3 DNA: TGTGCCAGCAGCGGCTTGATTTCACCCCTCCACTTT
J gene: TRBJ2-2; D gene: -; V gene: TRBV7-3; clone size: many; CDR3 protein: CASSPDATGELFF; CDR3 DNA: TGTGCCAGCAGCCCAGATGCGACCGGGGAGCTGTTTTTT
J gene: TRBJ1-4; D gene: TRBD1; V gene: TRBV24-1; clone size: once; CDR3 protein: CATRSGAGGATNEKLFF; CDR3 DNA: TGTGCCACCCGTAGCGGGGCAGGGGGCGCAACTAATGAAAAACTGTTTTTT
J gene: TRBJ1-4; D gene: -; V gene: TRBV13; clone size: many; CDR3 protein: CASSSAGDANEKLFF; CDR3 DNA: TGTGCCAGCAGCTCAGCGGGAGACGCTAATGAAAAACTGTTTTTT
J gene: TRBJ1-2; D gene: -; V gene: TRBV9; clone size: -; CDR3 protein: CASSVSGGYTF; CDR3 DNA: TGTGCCAGCAGCGTCTCCGGTGGCTACACCTTC
J gene: TRBJ2-1; D gene: -; V gene: TRBV7-9; clone size: -; CDR3 protein: CASSPVTSTYNEQFF; CDR3 DNA: TGTGCCAGCAGCCCCGTGACATCCACGTACAATGAGCAGTTCTTC
J gene: TRBJ1-1; D gene: TRBD1; V gene: TRBV19; clone size: -; CDR3 protein: CASKYEGAHTEAFF; CDR3 DNA: TGTGCCAGTAAATACGAGGGGGCACACACTGAAGCTTTCTTT
J gene: TRBJ1-6; D gene: -; V gene: TRBV12-3/TRBV12-4; clone size: -; CDR3 protein: CASSFGRPITLHF; CDR3 DNA: TGTGCCAGCAGTTTCGGCAGGCCGATCACCCTCCACTTT
J gene: TRBJ2-7; D gene: TRBD1; V gene: TRBV7-3; clone size: -; CDR3 protein: CASSYGQGVAYGQYF; CDR3 DNA: TGTGCCAGCAGCTACGGACAGGGGGTGGCCTACGGGCAGTACTTC
J gene: TRBJ1-5; D gene: -; V gene: TRBV20-1; clone size: -; CDR3 protein: CSARDPGGNQPQHF; CDR3 DNA: TGCAGTGCTAGAGATCCGGGTGGCAATCAGCCCCAGCATTTT
J gene: TRBJ1-5; D gene: -; V gene: TRBV24-1; clone size: many; CDR3 protein: CATSESGRGSNQPQHF; CDR3 DNA: TGTGCCACCAGTGAGTCAGGGCGCGGTAGCAATCAGCCCCAGCATTTT
J gene: TRBJ1-3; D gene: -; V gene: TRBV7-8; clone size: many; CDR3 protein: CASSPRVLGNTIYF; CDR3 DNA: TGTGCCAGCAGCCCTCGGGTGCTCGGAAACACCATATATTTT
J gene: TRBJ2-3; D gene: TRBD2; V gene: TRBV20-1; clone size: few; CDR3 protein: CSATLGLEAQYF; CDR3 DNA: TGCAGTGCTACCCTAGGACTAGAGGCGCAGTATTTT